Below are 18 T cell receptor beta chains sequenced from a single sample in a study of blood T cell repertoires in COVID-19. Assay: immunoSEQ multiplex PCR; the TCRdb copy retains only in-frame clones and omits some. Of fewer than 100,000 clones detected, roughly 80% appear once; the ten largest clones hold 24%. The sequenced sample consisted of peripheral blood. The receptors were sampled from a human donor in a cohort sampled during active COVID-19.

The rearrangement links TRBV9 to TRBJ2-7; 7 nucleotides agree with TRBD2. V trimming: 3 bases; J trimming: 9 bases; junction bases outside the gene matches: 9. Per germline, CDR1 SGDLS and CDR2 YYNGEE. The CDR3 totals 13 residues. CDR3: CASSDRLALVQYF. DNA of the CDR3: TGTGCCAGCAGCGACCGACTAGCCTTGGTGCAGTACTTC.

V is TRBV15 and J is TRBJ2-7; TRBD1 might be the D (5 bases). V was clipped by 0 bases and J by 5 bases, with 14 bases between them. CDR3 length: 15 amino acids. Germline V gives CDR1 LNHNV, CDR2 YYDKDF (reference sequence). The DNA for the CDR3 is TGTGCCACCAGCAGAGATACAGGAGAACTTAACGAGCAGTACTTC. Translated, it gives CATSRDTGELNEQYF.

V gene TRBV5-4 combines with J gene TRBJ2-1; 8 positions agree with TRBD1. The junction had 7 bases not matched to a gene; V was cut back by 4 bases and J by 7 bases. Per germline, CDR1 SGHNT and CDR2 YYREEE (reference sequence). There are 14 residues in the CDR3. The CDR3 is CASSLDQGANEQFF. As DNA, the CDR3 is TGTGCCAGCAGCCTGGACCAGGGGGCTAATGAGCAGTTCTTC.

This chain joins TRBV4-2 and TRBJ2-7, with D possibly TRBD1 on 6 matching bases. Trimming removed 0 bases from V and 4 bases from J, with 7 bases in between. The CDR3 sequence is 13 residues long. Per germline, CDR1 LGHNA and CDR2 YNFKEQ. As DNA, the CDR3 is TGTGCCAGCAGCCAAGAGGGGGCGTACGAGCAGTACTTC. Translated, it gives CASSQEGAYEQYF.

The J gene is TRBJ1-4, the V gene TRBV12-5; 9 positions match TRBD1. V was pared by 6 bases and J by 6 bases, with 5 bases of the junction left unmatched. Germline V gene data show CDR1 as LGHNT and CDR2 as FRNRAP. The CDR3 has 14 residues. The CDR3 protein is CASGEGQGDEKLFF. For the CDR3, the DNA is TGTGCTAGTGGGGAGGGACAGGGTGATGAAAAACTGTTTTTT.

The rearrangement uses TRBV7-2 and TRBJ2-1; perhaps TRBD1 as D (6 bases). Trimming took 3 bases from V and 8 from J, leaving 8 bases between them. Germline V lookup: CDR1 SGHTA, CDR2 FQGNSA. This CDR3 comprises 12 residues. This CDR3 is CASSFNRDEQFF. CDR3 bases: TGTGCCAGCAGCTTTAACAGGGATGAGCAGTTCTTC.

The chain combines TRBV4-2 with TRBJ2-2; 7 bases fit TRBD2. The CDR3 is 18 residues long. Germline loops: CDR1 LGHNA, CDR2 YNFKEQ. V trimming: 0 bases; J trimming: 3 bases; junction bases outside the gene matches: 10. The CDR3 here is CASSQEPKTSRYTGELFF. Here the CDR3 DNA reads TGTGCCAGCAGCCAAGAGCCTAAGACTAGCCGCTACACCGGGGAGCTGTTTTTT.

J is TRBJ1-4 and V is TRBV15; TRBD1 is a possible D gene (6 bases). The CDR3 is 15 residues long. The ends were cut back, 0 bases at V and 8 bases at J, with 13 bases in the middle. Germline CDR1 LNHNV, CDR2 YYDKDF (reference sequence). The DNA for the CDR3 is TGTGCCACCAGCAGAGATCTTCAGGGGAGAGAAAAACTGTTTTTT. Translating gives CATSRDLQGREKLFF. The entire variable domain, with the rest obtained from reference TRBV15 and TRBJ1-4, is as follows: DAMVIQNPRYQVTQFGKPVTLSCSQTLNHNVMYWYQQKSSQAPKLLFHYYDKDFNNEADTPDNFQSRRPNTSFCFLDIRSPGLGDTAMYLCATSRDLQGREKLFFGSGTQLSVL.

This clone is classed as medium-sized. This rearrangement joins TRBV19 to TRBJ2-2, with D possibly matching TRBD1 (5 bases). V gave up 10 bases and J gave up 1 base, with 19 bases separating them. The CDR3 contains 16 residues. CDR1 and CDR2 (germline): LNHDA, SQIVND (reference sequence). The CDR3 loop is CATGRRAEGNTGELFF. As DNA, the CDR3 is TGTGCCACCGGTCGCAGGGCCGAAGGGAACACCGGGGAGCTGTTTTTT.

J is TRBJ1-2 and V is TRBV29-1; tentative D call: TRBD1 (5 bases). The CDR3 is 13 amino acids. V lost 8 bases and J lost 8, with 21 bases in between. Germline V lookup: CDR1 SQVTM, CDR2 ANQGSEA. CDR3 region: CSFRDSWLLGYTF. As DNA, the CDR3 is TGCAGCTTCCGCGACAGTTGGCTCCTAGGCTACACCTTC.

The gene calls are TRBV11-3 and TRBJ2-5, with D unclear. Germline-derived CDR1 and CDR2 are SGHNT and YENEEA. The CDR3 is made up of 13 amino acids. Trimming shortened V by 5 bases and J by 1 base, and 8 bases separated the two germline ends. CDR3 DNA sequence: TGTGCCAGCAGCCTACCACCCCAAGAGACCCAGTACTTC. Translated, it gives CASSLPPQETQYF. Full variable domain (missing parts from reference TRBV11-3 and TRBJ2-5): EAGVVQSPRYKIIEKKQPVAFWCNPISGHNTLYWYLQNLGQGPELLIRYENEEAVDDSQLPKDRFSAERLKGVDSTLKIQPAELGDSAVYLCASSLPPQETQYFGPGTRLLVL.

The V and J genes are TRBV4-1 and TRBJ1-5, with 11 bases identical to TRBD1. CDR1 is MGHRA and CDR2 is YSYEKL in the germline V gene. The CDR3 is 18 residues long. Trimming took 0 bases from V and 3 from J; bases not matched to a gene: 7. CDR3 nucleotide sequence: TGCGCCAGCAGCCAAGATCCCGGGACAGGGGGTTCCAATCAGCCCCAGCATTTT. As protein: CASSQDPGTGGSNQPQHF.

This chain connects TRBV12-3 or TRBV12-4 to TRBJ2-5; D not certain. The germline V and J ends were trimmed by 5 bases and 5 bases, with 12 bases remaining between them. This CDR3 region has 13 residues. As DNA, the CDR3 is TGTGCCAGCAGTCTAGACCGGTCGGAGACCCAGTACTTC. It encodes CASSLDRSETQYF.

The chain is built from TRBV5-1 and TRBJ2-1; a possible D gene is TRBD2 (5 bases). With 4 bases removed from V and 3 bases from J, the gap between germline ends came to 11 bases. In germline, CDR1 is SGHRS, CDR2 YFSETQ. The CDR3 runs to 14 residues. The CDR3, as DNA: TGCGCCAGCAGCGATAGCGAATACTACAATGAGCAGTTCTTC. Encoded protein: CASSDSEYYNEQFF.

V and J are TRBV3-1 (or the pseudogene TRBV3-2) and TRBJ2-3; 9 bases are a match to TRBD2. J lost 4 bases, V lost 0 bases, and 8 bases had no gene match. The CDR3 consists of 17 residues. The germline gives CDR1 LGHDT, CDR2 YNNKEL (reference sequence). The CDR3: CASSQDIGGRVADTQYF. The CDR3 DNA follows: TGTGCCAGCAGCCAAGACATCGGCGGGAGGGTCGCAGATACGCAGTATTTT.

V gene TRBV19 combines with J gene TRBJ2-7; D is unclear. The CDR3 length is 13 residues. Trimming took off 0 bases at V and 2 bases at J, with 5 bases between the two ends. The germline V gene has CDR1 LNHDA and CDR2 SQIVND (reference sequence). In nucleotides, the CDR3 is TGTGCCAGTAGTATAGATGTCACCTACGAGCAGTACTTC. It specifies CASSIDVTYEQYF.

J is TRBJ1-6 and V is TRBV18; 8 bases match TRBD1. This CDR3 comprises 15 residues. Germline lookup yields CDR1 KGHSH and CDR2 LQKENI. The V and J ends lost 5 bases and 7 bases, in that order; junction bases with no gene match: 7. The CDR3 loop is CASSYGTGGNSPLHF. In nucleotides, the CDR3 is TGTGCCAGCTCATACGGGACAGGAGGCAATTCACCCCTCCACTTT.

The chain uses TRBV9 and TRBJ2-7, with 10 bases aligning to TRBD1. The CDR3 consists of 15 residues. Per germline, CDR1 SGDLS and CDR2 YYNGEE. J lost 3 bases, V lost 6 bases, and 9 bases had no gene match. This CDR3 reads CASNRGGQGIYEQYF. CDR3 in DNA: TGTGCCAGCAACCGAGGGGGACAGGGGATCTACGAGCAGTACTTC.